This T cell receptor beta chain was identified in a study of blood T cell repertoires in COVID-19. On the study more broadly: Whether acute or convalescent, the COVID-19 samples came from the United States, Italy and Spain. Sources were T cells, B-cell-depleted T cells, or PBMCs; the material itself was cDNA or gDNA.

As handled by the study authors: Counts of nucleated cells, estimated from reference gene primer amplification, were obtained. Measured with immunoSEQ multiplex PCR; TCRdb has only the in-frame clones, and not every one. V and J calls and clone size follow that table, whereas D and trimming were derived from the DNA. The table records approximately 360,000 clones, more than 80% of them present only once. Germline V gives CDR1 LGHNA, CDR2 YNFKEQ. The ends were cut back, 1 base at V and 2 bases at J, with 5 bases in the middle. The CDR3 loop spans 14 amino acids. Sequencing was performed on peripheral blood. The TCR sequence derives from a man aged 35 to 55 with acute or convalescent COVID-19. The chain combines TRBV4-2 with TRBJ2-2, with D uncertain. CDR3 amino acids: CASSQAGNTGELFF. The CDR3 coding sequence is TGTGCCAGCAGCCAAGCAGGCAACACCGGGGAGCTGTTTTTT.